A single sample is the source of the 14 T cell receptor beta chains below, sequenced in a study of blood T cell repertoires in COVID-19. Method: immunoSEQ multiplex PCR; TCRdb's copy keeps in-frame clones and lacks some. Counted here are 50,000 or so clones, approximately 88% occurring once; the ten biggest clones make up 27%. The source material was peripheral blood. These receptors originate from a human donor in a cohort sampled during active COVID-19.

Written as DNA, the CDR3 is TGTGCCAGCAGCGTAGCGGTAGCGGGAGACACCGGGGAGCTGTTTTTT. Translating gives CASSVAVAGDTGELFF. The V call is TRBV9, the J call TRBJ2-2, with 9 bases fitting TRBD2. Germline-derived CDR1 and CDR2 are SGDLS and YYNGEE. J lost 3 bases, V lost 0 bases, and 3 bases had no gene match. The CDR3 is 16 residues long.

The genes are TRBV15 and TRBJ2-5, with 7 bases matching TRBD2. The junction had 13 bases not matched to a gene; V was cut back by 2 bases and J by 1 base. The germline gives CDR1 LNHNV, CDR2 YYDKDF (reference sequence). This CDR3 spans 18 amino acids. CDR3 loop: CATSRQFGAGEAQETQYF. The CDR3 region has the DNA TGTGCCACCAGCAGACAATTCGGGGCGGGAGAGGCCCAAGAGACCCAGTACTTC.

The chain couples TRBV19 to TRBJ2-1; 11 bases align to TRBD2. The germline gives CDR1 LNHDA, CDR2 SQIVND (reference sequence). This CDR3 contains 14 residues. The ends lost 5 bases at V and 14 bases at J; junction bases unmatched: 11. The chain's CDR3 is CASSDFGLAGQEFF. The CDR3 DNA reads TGTGCCAGTAGTGACTTCGGACTAGCGGGTCAGGAGTTCTTC. Combining the CDR3 with reference TRBV19 and TRBJ2-1 gives the whole variable domain DGGITQSPKYLFRKEGQNVTLSCEQNLNHDAMYWYRQDPGQGLRLIYYSQIVNDFQKGDIAEGYSVSREKKESFPLTVTSAQKNPTAFYLCASSDFGLAGQEFFGPGTRLTVL.

The V gene is TRBV5-1, the J gene TRBJ2-3, with D perhaps matching TRBD2 (6 bases). V was shortened by 3 bases and J by 2 bases, with 19 bases between the two germline ends. Germline lookup yields CDR1 SGHRS and CDR2 YFSETQ. The CDR3 covers 17 residues. The DNA of the CDR3 is TGCGCCAGCAGCTCCCGGGGACTGGGGGATTTCACAGATACGCAGTATTTT. It translates to CASSSRGLGDFTDTQYF.

The chain joins TRBV19 to TRBJ2-1; D possibly corresponds to TRBD1 (5 bases). Germline V gene data show CDR1 as LNHDA and CDR2 as SQIVND (reference sequence). The V and J ends lost 4 bases and 5 bases respectively, with 6 bases between them. This CDR3 contains 12 residues. The CDR3 nucleotides read TGTGCCAGTAGTAGGGGCGACAATGAGCAGTTCTTC. Residues: CASSRGDNEQFF.

The chain joins TRBV24-1 to TRBJ1-5; 9 positions agree with TRBD1. V trimming: 3 bases; J trimming: 5 bases; junction bases outside the gene matches: 4. In germline, CDR1 is KGHDR, CDR2 SFDVKD. The CDR3 extends over 15 amino acids. The CDR3 bases are TGTGCCACCAGTGATCCGCGGACAGGGGATCAGCCCCAGCATTTT. Its translation is CATSDPRTGDQPQHF.

V usage is TRBV3-1 (or the pseudogene TRBV3-2) and J usage is TRBJ1-4; D may be TRBD1 (5 bases). Trimming removed 2 bases at V and 1 base at J, with 5 bases between. This CDR3 region has 14 residues. Germline lookup yields CDR1 LGHDT and CDR2 YNNKEL (reference sequence). The chain's CDR3 is CASSQRGTNEKLFF. CDR3 coding DNA: TGTGCCAGCAGCCAAAGGGGAACTAATGAAAAACTGTTTTTT.

The V call is TRBV19, the J call TRBJ2-7; 7 bases line up with TRBD1. Germline loops: CDR1 LNHDA, CDR2 SQIVND (reference sequence). Germline trimming cut 4 bases from V and 7 bases from J; bases unmatched to any gene: 10. The CDR3 runs 14 residues. The CDR3 DNA is TGTGCCAGTAGTACCCGGACAGGACGGATAGAGCAGTACTTC. This translates into CASSTRTGRIEQYF. Full variable domain (outside the CDR3, taken from reference TRBV19 and TRBJ2-7): DGGITQSPKYLFRKEGQNVTLSCEQNLNHDAMYWYRQDPGQGLRLIYYSQIVNDFQKGDIAEGYSVSREKKESFPLTVTSAQKNPTAFYLCASSTRTGRIEQYFGPGTRLTVT.

The V call is TRBV5-1, the J call TRBJ2-2, with TRBD2 matching over 8 bases. The CDR3 length is 17 residues. V lost 6 bases, J lost 3 bases, and 13 bases stayed unmatched. Per germline, CDR1 SGHRS and CDR2 YFSETQ. The CDR3 loop is CASTPLSGGDDTGELFF. The CDR3, as DNA: TGCGCCAGCACGCCCTTGAGCGGGGGTGACGACACCGGGGAGCTGTTTTTT.

This clone was seen only once. This chain connects TRBV30 to TRBJ1-1; D unresolved. There are 11 residues in the CDR3. Per the germline V gene, CDR1 is GTSNPN and CDR2 is SVGIG (reference sequence). V was trimmed by 8 bases and J by 4 bases, leaving 11 bases between them. This CDR3 is CAAHRGTEAFF. Written as DNA, the CDR3 is TGTGCCGCTCATCGCGGCACTGAAGCTTTCTTT.

The V call is TRBV7-9, the J call TRBJ1-2; TRBD1 might be the D (6 bases). V was pared by 5 bases and J by 2 bases, with 9 bases between. CDR1 SEHNR and CDR2 FQNEAQ come from the germline V gene (reference sequence). This CDR3 has 13 residues. CDR3 DNA sequence: TGTGCCAGCAGCCCGGGACACAACTATGGCTACACCTTC. Translating gives CASSPGHNYGYTF.

This clone was seen a few times. This chain joins TRBV4-1 and TRBJ1-3; possible D gene TRBD1, 5 bases. Germline CDR1 reads MGHRA; CDR2 reads YSYEKL. This CDR3 is 15 amino acids long. Trimming took 6 bases from V and 0 from J, leaving 12 bases between them. The CDR3 DNA reads TGCGCCAGCAGGGGGCTGGGGTACTCTGGAAACACCATATATTTT. Its protein is CASRGLGYSGNTIYF.

This chain uses TRBV29-1 with TRBJ1-1; perhaps TRBD1 as D (6 bases). CDR3 length: 13 amino acids. Germline lookup yields CDR1 SQVTM and CDR2 ANQGSEA. Deletions cut 6 bases from V and 6 bases from J, with 17 bases between. The CDR3 here is CSVTGTIVSEAFF. The CDR3 nucleotides are TGCAGCGTCACCGGGACAATAGTATCTGAAGCTTTCTTT.

The chain links TRBV11-2 to TRBJ1-1; D is unclear. The CDR3 is made up of 14 amino acids. Germline values: CDR1 SGHAT, CDR2 FQNNGV. Between the trimmed V and J ends, which lost 5 bases and 3 bases, there was a span of 13 bases. The chain's CDR3 is CASSPAGVDTEAFF. DNA for the CDR3: TGTGCCAGCAGCCCGGCGGGCGTGGACACTGAAGCTTTCTTT.